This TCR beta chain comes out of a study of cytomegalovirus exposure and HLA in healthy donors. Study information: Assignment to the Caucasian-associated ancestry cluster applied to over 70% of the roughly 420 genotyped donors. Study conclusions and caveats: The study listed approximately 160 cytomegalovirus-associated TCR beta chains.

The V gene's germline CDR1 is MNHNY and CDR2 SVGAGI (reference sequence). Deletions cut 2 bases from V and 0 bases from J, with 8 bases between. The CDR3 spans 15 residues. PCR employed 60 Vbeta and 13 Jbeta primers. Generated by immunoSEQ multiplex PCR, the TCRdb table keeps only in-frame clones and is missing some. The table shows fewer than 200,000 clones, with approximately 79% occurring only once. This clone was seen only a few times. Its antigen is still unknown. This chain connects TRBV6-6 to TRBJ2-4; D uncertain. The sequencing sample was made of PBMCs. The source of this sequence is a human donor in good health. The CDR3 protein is CASSYGQKAKNIQYF. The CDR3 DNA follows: TGTGCCAGCAGTTACGGGCAGAAAGCCAAAAACATTCAGTACTTC.